This entry lists 19 T cell receptor beta chains sequenced from one sample in a study of T cell changes during pregnancy in multiple sclerosis (dated by TCRdb to about 2019). The method behind the library was the immunoSEQ multiplex PCR assay. The source is immuneACCESS, and TCRdb retained only in-frame sequences with V and J called. Part of the clones is not carried over; for the studies checked, unresolved V genes explain less than half of this, and the remainder is unexplained. This sample comprises 55,000 to 70,000 clones, 90% to 95% of them detected only once. Approximately 1.7% of the sample goes to the ten largest clones. The sequencing here drew on peripheral blood, taken after pregnancy. The receptors stem from a female donor with multiple sclerosis, enrolled in a pregnancy study.

Written as DNA, the CDR3 is TGTGCCAGCAGTGCCGGGACAGTCGGAGGAAGTGAGCAGTTCTTC. It is translated as CASSAGTVGGSEQFF. The chain combines TRBV6-5 with TRBJ2-1; 7 bases are shared with TRBD1. This CDR3 comprises 15 residues. V lost 5 bases and J lost 9; bases outside the gene matches: 13. Germline-derived CDR1 and CDR2 are MNHEY and SVGAGI.

The chain employs TRBV27 and TRBJ1-5; a weak D match, TRBD1 (6 bases). The germline CDR1 and CDR2 sequences are MNHEY and SMNVEV (reference sequence). The CDR3 sequence is 14 residues long. V shed 6 bases and J shed 2 bases, with 11 bases lying between them. The CDR3 DNA sequence: TGTGCCAGCAGCTTACAGGGTGGCAATCAGCCCCAGCATTTT. It translates to CASSLQGGNQPQHF.

The genes are TRBV27 and TRBJ1-2; the match to TRBD1 covers 9 bases. The length of the CDR3 is 17 residues. Per germline, CDR1 MNHEY and CDR2 SMNVEV (reference sequence). V shed 2 bases, J shed 6 bases, and the junction held 13 bases outside the gene matches. In DNA form, the CDR3 reads TGTGCCAGCAGTTTAAGGGGGGGACAGGGAAGTTCAAATGGCTACACCTTC. Translated: CASSLRGGQGSSNGYTF.

This chain connects TRBV7-2 to TRBJ2-7; 7 bases agree with TRBD2. The V gene's germline CDR1 is SGHTA and CDR2 FQGNSA. V trimming: 0 bases; J trimming: 5 bases; junction bases outside the gene matches: 10. This CDR3 has 16 amino acids. The CDR3 here is CASSLAGGFIRHEQYF. In DNA form, the CDR3 reads TGTGCCAGCAGCTTAGCCGGGGGGTTTATCAGGCACGAGCAGTACTTC.

This chain uses TRBV6-6 with TRBJ2-2; D gene unclear. CDR3 length: 13 residues. From germline, CDR1 is MNHNY and CDR2 SVGAGI (reference sequence). Trimming removed 8 bases from V and 0 bases from J, with 7 bases in between. CDR3 in amino acids: CASGSANTGELFF. CDR3 nucleotide sequence: TGTGCCAGCGGAAGCGCGAACACCGGGGAGCTGTTTTTT.

A single count supports this clone. J is TRBJ2-1 and V is TRBV7-9; 9 nucleotides align to TRBD2. This CDR3 region has 19 residues. V shed 5 bases and J 0 bases; nucleotides not matched to a gene: 14. CDR1 SEHNR and CDR2 FQNEAQ come from the germline V gene (reference sequence). This CDR3 reads CASSLLKRREGLSYNEQFF. The CDR3 DNA reads TGTGCCAGCAGCCTGCTAAAACGGCGGGAGGGTCTCTCCTACAATGAGCAGTTCTTC.

The chain joins TRBV7-3 to TRBJ1-1; TRBD1 agrees at 7 bases. CDR1 is SGHTA, CDR2 FQGTGA, per germline. V trimming: 5 bases; J trimming: 4 bases; junction bases outside the gene matches: 7. This CDR3 has 14 residues. In DNA form, the CDR3 reads TGTGCCAGCAGCGTGAGTACAGGGGTCACTGAAGCTTTCTTT. Protein product: CASSVSTGVTEAFF.

The CDR3 DNA reads TGTGCCACCCCCCGGGGCAGGGGAAATCCCGGGGAGCTGTTTTTT. Its translation is CATPRGRGNPGELFF. V usage is TRBV9 and J usage is TRBJ2-2; weak D call: TRBD1 (6 bases). The V end was cut by 9 bases, the J end by 6 bases, with 21 bases between. Germline V lookup: CDR1 SGDLS, CDR2 YYNGEE. The CDR3 covers 15 residues.

The chain employs TRBV28 and TRBJ2-5; 8 bases line up with TRBD1. With 6 bases clipped from V and 4 bases from J, the junction kept 13 bases outside the gene matches. This CDR3 region has 16 residues. Germline V gene lookup returns CDR1 MDHEN and CDR2 SYDVKM. CDR3 DNA: TGTGCCAGCAGGCCCCGACAGGGGAATTGGGGAGAGACCCAGTACTTC. The encoded protein is CASRPRQGNWGETQYF.

By share, this clone ranks as medium-sized. The chain joins TRBV5-1 to TRBJ2-4, with 8 bases aligning to TRBD1. CDR3 length equals 17 residues. After removal of 4 bases from V and 0 bases from J, the junction contained 9 bases not matched to a gene. Germline V gene data show CDR1 as SGHRS and CDR2 as YFSETQ. CDR3 DNA: TGCGCCAGCAGCCTGGCAGGGGGCCCCTCAGCCAAAAACATTCAGTACTTC. Its protein product is CASSLAGGPSAKNIQYF. The variable domain in full, with the rest retrieved from reference TRBV5-1 and TRBJ2-4, is KAGVTQTPRYLIKTRGQQVTLSCSPISGHRSVSWYQQTPGQGLQFLFEYFSETQRNKGNFPGRFSGRQFSNSRSEMNVSTLELGDSALYLCASSLAGGPSAKNIQYFGAGTRLSVL.

The rearrangement uses TRBV4-2 and TRBJ2-3; no definite D call. The germline V gene has CDR1 LGHNA and CDR2 YNFKEQ. V was shortened by 4 bases and J by 2 bases, with 7 bases between the two germline ends. The CDR3 is 13 amino acids. DNA of the CDR3: TGTGCCAGCAGCCTGAGCGACACAGATACGCAGTATTTT. It is translated as CASSLSDTDTQYF.

The CDR3 spells CASSHRGEQYF. Here the CDR3 DNA reads TGCGCCAGCAGCCACCGGGGGGAGCAGTACTTC. The chain uses TRBV5-1 and TRBJ2-5, with 7 bases that match TRBD2. Germline V gene sequence: CDR1 SGHRS, CDR2 YFSETQ. CDR3 length: 11 amino acids. V lost 4 bases, J lost 11 bases, and 5 bases stayed unmatched.

The rearrangement links TRBV28 to TRBJ2-5, with D perhaps TRBD2 (6 bases). The ends were cut back, 3 bases at V and 2 bases at J, with 25 bases in the middle. The CDR3 is 19 amino acids. Germline V lookup: CDR1 MDHEN, CDR2 SYDVKM. CDR3 loop: CASSFEFEVWGGEQETQYF. The CDR3 DNA reads as TGTGCCAGCAGTTTCGAGTTTGAAGTTTGGGGCGGGGAACAAGAGACCCAGTACTTC.

The rearrangement links TRBV19 to TRBJ2-7; 7 bases map to TRBD1. CDR3 size: 14 residues. V lost 9 bases and J lost 4; bases outside the gene matches: 12. Germline V gives CDR1 LNHDA, CDR2 SQIVND (reference sequence). The CDR3 spells CASTPRDRAYEQYF. CDR3 bases: TGTGCCAGCACCCCCAGGGACAGAGCTTACGAGCAGTACTTC.

This clone came up once. The chain employs TRBV9 and TRBJ2-3, with TRBD2 identical over 9 bases. CDR1 SGDLS and CDR2 YYNGEE come from the germline V gene. The CDR3 has 13 residues. V was clipped by 0 bases and J by 8 bases; unmatched bases: 1. The CDR3 DNA follows: TGTGCCAGCAGCGTAGGGACTAGCGCTACGCAGTATTTT. This gives the protein CASSVGTSATQYF.

Comments on this clone: This same CDR3 is encoded by further DNA sequences in the sample. This chain connects TRBV19 to TRBJ2-3, with a possible D match to TRBD2 (6 bases). V was clipped by 5 bases and J by 0 bases, with 9 bases between them. The length of the CDR3 is 14 residues. Germline assignment: CDR1 LNHDA and CDR2 SQIVND (reference sequence). CDR3 loop: CASSRSGSTDTQYF. As DNA, the CDR3 is TGTGCCAGTAGTCGGAGCGGGAGCACAGATACGCAGTATTTT.

This clone was counted once. The J gene is TRBJ1-3, the V gene TRBV4-3; D might be TRBD1 (5 bases). Trimming cost V 0 bases and J 2 bases, with 5 bases left between them. Per germline, CDR1 LGHNA and CDR2 YSLEER. The CDR3 totals 14 residues. The CDR3 DNA is TGCGCCAGCAGCCAAGACAGGGCTGGAAACACCATATATTTT. This codes for CASSQDRAGNTIYF.

This chain links TRBV10-3 with TRBJ1-1; 10 bases line up with TRBD1. The length of the CDR3 is 16 residues. The germline V gene has CDR1 ENHRY and CDR2 SYGVKD. V was clipped by 0 bases and J by 2 bases; unmatched bases: 3. The CDR3 loop is CAISESRDRGNTEAFF. CDR3 DNA sequence: TGTGCCATCAGTGAGTCGAGGGACAGGGGTAACACTGAAGCTTTCTTT.

This chain links TRBV7-9 with TRBJ1-1; D gene unclear. V was trimmed by 7 bases and J by 2 bases, leaving 11 bases between them. The CDR3 has 13 residues. Germline V gene data show CDR1 as SEHNR and CDR2 as FQNEAQ (reference sequence). CDR3 sequence reads: CASTAQLNTEAFF. The CDR3 DNA reads as TGTGCCAGCACCGCCCAGTTAAACACTGAAGCTTTCTTT.